This TCR beta chain appears in the sequencing data of a study of blood T cell repertoires in COVID-19. Background on the study: Samples came from the United States, Italy and Spain, spanning acute and convalescent COVID-19.

This study enrolled people aged about 18 to 90 from about two dozen US geographic areas. In the authors' methods: From reference gene primer amplification, estimates of nucleated cell counts were derived. Profiling relied on immunoSEQ multiplex PCR, and the TCRdb table lists in-frame clones only, not all of them. Clonal size and the V and J genes are those of that table, whereas D and trimming came from the DNA. The table has around 250,000 clones, over 75% seen once. Germline CDR1 is MDHEN and CDR2 is SYDVKM. This CDR3 spans 15 amino acids. V was shortened by 6 bases and J by 1 base, with 15 bases between the two germline ends.

Sequencing was done on a sample of PBMCs or T cells enriched from blood (not recorded which). This TCR was recovered from a woman in her 40s who had been exposed to COVID-19. The chain combines TRBV28 with TRBJ1-1, with D possibly being TRBD1 (6 bases). The CDR3 coding sequence is TGTGCCAGCAGCTTACAGGGAAATTGGAACACTGAAGCTTTCTTT. Residues: CASSLQGNWNTEAFF.